The 29 T cell receptor beta chains in this list originate from one sample, sequenced in a study of control samples from healthy donors and cancer patients. The data were produced by immunoSEQ multiplex PCR, yet TCRdb's version contains in-frame clones alone and is incomplete. The sample holds 150,000 to 200,000 clones. Sequencing was done on a sample of blood. The source is a woman under 40 in good health.

V usage is TRBV30 and J usage is TRBJ2-1, with unresolved D. This CDR3 region has 15 residues. Germline loops: CDR1 GTSNPN, CDR2 SVGIG (reference sequence). Trimming took 3 bases from V and 2 from J, leaving 14 bases between them. DNA of the CDR3: TGTGCCTGGAGGACGGAGACCACGCCCTACAATGAGCAGTTCTTC. It yields the protein CAWRTETTPYNEQFF.

The gene calls are TRBV19 and TRBJ1-1, with D unresolved. This CDR3 region has 15 residues. The V and J ends lost 2 bases and 1 base respectively, with 11 bases between them. The germline CDR1 and CDR2 sequences are LNHDA and SQIVND (reference sequence). DNA of the CDR3: TGTGCCAGTAGTATAATGGGTAGCGGGAACACTGAAGCTTTCTTT. Amino acid sequence: CASSIMGSGNTEAFF.

The chain carries TRBV2 and TRBJ1-5; 8 positions match TRBD1. The CDR3 loop spans 15 amino acids. Per germline, CDR1 SNHLY and CDR2 FYNNEI. Germline trimming cut 8 bases from V and 0 bases from J; bases unmatched to any gene: 6. CDR3 region: CASRTGSNSNQPQHF. The CDR3 nucleotides read TGTGCCAGCCGGACAGGGTCCAATAGCAATCAGCCCCAGCATTTT.

The rearrangement links TRBV7-9 to TRBJ2-5; no reliable D call. The germline V gene encodes CDR1 SEHNR and CDR2 FQNEAQ (reference sequence). The CDR3 spans 15 residues. V dropped 6 bases and J dropped 2 bases, with 16 bases sitting between them. The DNA of the CDR3 is TGTGCCAGCAGTCAAATTCCGACATATCAAGAGACCCAGTACTTC. Its translation: CASSQIPTYQETQYF.

This chain links TRBV6-5 with TRBJ2-7; 11 bases map to TRBD1. V lost 6 bases and J lost 4; bases outside the gene matches: 8. Germline-derived CDR1 and CDR2 are MNHEY and SVGAGI. This CDR3 region has 15 residues. The CDR3 loop is CASSKAGTGGYEQYF. The CDR3 DNA follows: TGTGCCAGCAGCAAAGCCGGGACAGGGGGGTACGAGCAGTACTTC.

The J gene is TRBJ1-3, the V gene TRBV19; D is perhaps TRBD1 (6 bases). V lost 6 bases, J lost 0 bases, and 12 bases lay in between. This CDR3 spans 15 amino acids. Germline loops: CDR1 LNHDA, CDR2 SQIVND (reference sequence). The CDR3 sequence is CASRNRAGSGNTIYF. CDR3 coding DNA: TGTGCCAGTAGAAACAGGGCTGGCTCTGGAAACACCATATATTTT.

This chain links TRBV12-5 with TRBJ1-2; 7 bases agree with TRBD1. Trimming took 6 bases from V and 4 from J; bases not matched to a gene: 8. Germline-derived CDR1 and CDR2 are LGHNT and FRNRAP. The CDR3 is 14 amino acids. CDR3: CASGPGQPLYGYTF. In DNA form, the CDR3 reads TGTGCTAGTGGCCCGGGACAGCCCCTCTATGGCTACACCTTC.

V gene TRBV5-6 combines with J gene TRBJ1-3; no clear D gene. Deletions cut 0 bases from V and 0 bases from J, with 10 bases between. The CDR3 runs to 16 residues. Germline CDR1 reads SGHDT; CDR2 reads YYEEEE. The CDR3 here is CASSLGPISSGNTIYF. The CDR3 DNA is TGTGCCAGCAGCTTGGGCCCAATCAGCTCTGGAAACACCATATATTTT.

This chain links TRBV5-6 with TRBJ1-1; no clear D gene. This CDR3 region has 17 residues. CDR1 is SGHDT and CDR2 is YYEEEE in the germline V gene. V was pared by 6 bases and J by 0 bases, with 21 bases between. CDR3 amino acids: CASTGFIIRNMNTEAFF. CDR3 in DNA: TGTGCCAGCACAGGATTCATAATAAGAAACATGAACACTGAAGCTTTCTTT.

The chain recombines TRBV30 with TRBJ1-3, with D maybe TRBD1 (5 bases). This CDR3 is 17 amino acids long. V was cut by 0 bases and J by 0 bases, with 15 bases left in between. The V gene's germline CDR1 is GTSNPN and CDR2 SVGIG (reference sequence). The CDR3 DNA is TGTGCCTGGAGTGTACTACCGGCAGGGATCTCTGGAAACACCATATATTTT. Translation: CAWSVLPAGISGNTIYF. Full variable domain (outside the CDR3, taken from reference TRBV30 and TRBJ1-3): SQTIHQWPATLVQPVGSPLSLECTVEGTSNPNLYWYRQAAGRGLQLLFYSVGIGQISSEVPQNLSASRPQDRQFILSSKKLLLSDSGFYLCAWSVLPAGISGNTIYFGEGSWLTVV.

The rearrangement uses TRBV5-5 and TRBJ2-7; D unresolved. V was cut by 4 bases and J by 7 bases, with 18 bases left in between. The CDR3 has 14 amino acids. Germline V gives CDR1 SGHKS, CDR2 YYEKEE (reference sequence). The DNA of the CDR3 is TGTGCCAGCAGCCCCAGGTCGACCCATGGGGAGCAGTACTTC. Its protein product is CASSPRSTHGEQYF. Using reference TRBV5-5 and TRBJ2-7 for the parts outside the CDR3, the full variable domain is DAGVTQSPTHLIKTRGQQVTLRCSPISGHKSVSWYQQVLGQGPQFIFQYYEKEERGRGNFPDRFSARQFPNYSSELNVNALLLGDSALYLCASSPRSTHGEQYFGPGTRLTVT.

V usage is TRBV9 and J usage is TRBJ2-1; D is unresolved. CDR3 length equals 13 residues. V gave up 4 bases and J gave up 0 bases, with 5 bases separating them. CDR1 SGDLS and CDR2 YYNGEE come from the germline V gene. This chain's CDR3 is CASSSSSYNEQFF. In nucleotides, the CDR3 is TGTGCCAGCAGCTCCAGCTCCTACAATGAGCAGTTCTTC.

The chain uses TRBV6-2 or TRBV6-3 and TRBJ1-2; 7 nucleotides agree with TRBD1. The CDR3 extends over 16 amino acids. V shed 5 bases and J 2 bases; nucleotides not matched to a gene: 11. Germline V gene data show CDR1 as MNHEY and CDR2 as SVGEGT. The CDR3 DNA reads as TGTGCCAGCAGTGCCCCAGGGGGTGCAGGGAACTATGGCTACACCTTC. Protein: CASSAPGGAGNYGYTF.

The genes are TRBV25-1 and TRBJ1-2; the match to TRBD1 covers 7 bases. This CDR3 is built from 15 residues. Germline CDR1 and CDR2: MGHDK and SYGVNS. J gave up 2 bases and V 1 base, and 4 bases lay outside the gene matches. CDR3 loop: CASSELRGGNYGYTF. DNA of the CDR3: TGTGCCAGCAGTGAATTGAGAGGGGGCAACTATGGCTACACCTTC.

V usage is TRBV9 and J usage is TRBJ2-1; 8 bases map to TRBD1. The CDR3 extends over 15 amino acids. Looked up from germline, CDR1 is SGDLS and CDR2 is YYNGEE. V dropped 2 bases and J dropped 5; count of bases not matched to a gene: 6. The CDR3 DNA follows: TGTGCCAGCAGCGTTTGTAGGACAGGGAACAATGAGCAGTTCTTC. This codes for CASSVCRTGNNEQFF. The complete variable domain, with remaining parts taken from reference TRBV9 and TRBJ2-1, reads DSGVTQTPKHLITATGQRVTLRCSPRSGDLSVYWYQQSLDQGLQFLIQYYNGEERAKGNILERFSAQQFPDLHSELNLSSLELGDSALYFCASSVCRTGNNEQFFGPGTRLTVL.

The gene calls are TRBV6-5 and TRBJ2-7, with unresolved D. The CDR3 length is 16 residues. V shed 0 bases and J shed 2 bases, with 14 bases lying between them. Germline assignment: CDR1 MNHEY and CDR2 SVGAGI. The DNA of the CDR3 is TGTGCCAGCAGTTACTCTCTCGCCAGCGAGACCTACGAGCAGTACTTC. Translation gives CASSYSLASETYEQYF.

The chain is built from TRBV6-5 and TRBJ1-1; D may be TRBD1 (6 bases). CDR3 length equals 15 residues. The germline gives CDR1 MNHEY, CDR2 SVGAGI. Trimming took off 0 bases at V and 6 bases at J, with 14 bases between the two ends. Here the CDR3 DNA reads TGTGCCAGCAGTTACTCGCCTACAGGGTTCTCTGAAGCTTTCTTT. Its protein product is CASSYSPTGFSEAFF.

CDR3 nucleotides: TGTGCCAGCAGCTTTGGGACTAGTGCGCGTACGCAGTATTTT. This encodes CASSFGTSARTQYF. This chain joins TRBV5-8 and TRBJ2-3; 8 bases agree with TRBD2. The CDR3 contains 14 residues. From germline, CDR1 is SGHTS and CDR2 YDEGEE. J lost 8 bases, V lost 2 bases, and 7 bases had no gene match.

The chain couples TRBV6-5 to TRBJ2-7; D might be TRBD1 (5 bases). Germline lookup yields CDR1 MNHEY and CDR2 SVGAGI. V was clipped by 7 bases and J by 7 bases, with 17 bases between them. The CDR3 spans 13 residues. The CDR3 bases are TGTGCCAGCACCAGGGCCCTGCTTCAGGAGCAGTACTTC. This sequence encodes CASTRALLQEQYF.

The rearrangement links TRBV5-4 to TRBJ1-2; 9 nucleotides match TRBD1. This CDR3 has 14 amino acids. V gave up 1 base and J gave up 5 bases; unmatched junction bases: 3. Looked up from germline, CDR1 is SGHNT and CDR2 is YYREEE (reference sequence). CDR3 coding DNA: TGTGCCAGCAGCTTGAGGACAGGGGATTATGGCTACACCTTC. Translation gives CASSLRTGDYGYTF. The variable domain in full, completed from reference TRBV5-4 and TRBJ1-2, reads ETGVTQSPTHLIKTRGQQVTLRCSSQSGHNTVSWYQQALGQGPQFIFQYYREEENGRGNFPPRFSGLQFPNYSSELNVNALELDDSALYLCASSLRTGDYGYTFGSGTRLTVV.

This rearrangement joins TRBV19 to TRBJ2-1; 8 nucleotides line up with TRBD1. The CDR3 totals 13 residues. Germline lookup yields CDR1 LNHDA and CDR2 SQIVND (reference sequence). The J segment lost 8 bases and the V segment lost 5 bases, leaving 5 bases of the junction unmatched. CDR3 in amino acids: CASSWTGMDEQFF. CDR3 coding DNA: TGTGCCAGTAGTTGGACAGGGATGGATGAGCAGTTCTTC.

The V and J genes are TRBV19 and TRBJ2-3; D uncertain. The CDR3 extends over 14 amino acids. Trimming took off 6 bases at V and 3 bases at J, with 13 bases between the two ends. The V gene's germline CDR1 is LNHDA and CDR2 SQIVND (reference sequence). The CDR3, as DNA: TGTGCCAGTAGCCCCGTGGGAATAACAGATACGCAGTATTTT. It translates to CASSPVGITDTQYF.

The rearrangement links TRBV28 to TRBJ2-5, with 8 bases identical to TRBD2. Germline V lookup: CDR1 MDHEN, CDR2 SYDVKM. Unmatched junction bases numbered 6, after V lost 7 bases and J lost 5 bases. The CDR3 is 13 amino acids. The CDR3 DNA reads as TGTGCCAGCACCCTCGGGGGGGTCGAGACCCAGTACTTC. Translation gives CASTLGGVETQYF. The full variable domain, completed using reference TRBV28 and TRBJ2-5, is DVKVTQSSRYLVKRTGEKVFLECVQDMDHENMFWYRQDPGLGLRLIYFSYDVKMKEKGDIPEGYSVSREKKERFSLILESASTNQTSMYLCASTLGGVETQYFGPGTRLLVL.

CDR3 loop: CASSWGTGQEQYF. The CDR3 DNA follows: TGTGCCAGCAGTTGGGGGACAGGGCAAGAGCAGTACTTC. This sequence joins TRBV27 and TRBJ2-7; 9 nucleotides align to TRBD1. There are 13 residues in the CDR3. After removal of 4 bases from V and 7 bases from J, the junction contained 5 bases not matched to a gene. Looked up from germline, CDR1 is MNHEY and CDR2 is SMNVEV (reference sequence).

CDR3 sequence reads: CASSLDQINNIQYF. The CDR3 DNA follows: TGTGCCAGCAGCTTAGACCAGATTAATAACATTCAGTACTTC. The genes are TRBV7-2 and TRBJ2-4; D not resolved. This CDR3 spans 14 amino acids. CDR1 and CDR2 from the germline V gene are SGHTA and FQGNSA. Between the trimmed V and J ends, which lost 1 base and 7 bases, there was a span of 11 bases.

The chain carries TRBV18 and TRBJ1-2; a weak D match, TRBD1 (5 bases). The CDR3 sequence is 15 residues long. Germline CDR1 reads KGHSH; CDR2 reads LQKENI. V shed 6 bases and J shed 6 bases, with 20 bases lying between them. CDR3 sequence reads: CASSRDFLGDDGYTF. The CDR3 region has the DNA TGTGCCAGCTCCCGGGACTTCCTTGGGGACGATGGCTACACCTTC.

This chain connects TRBV5-5 to TRBJ1-1, with D perhaps TRBD1 (6 bases). The CDR3 has 20 amino acids. Trimming pared 4 bases from V and 8 bases from J, leaving 36 bases between. The germline CDR1 and CDR2 sequences are SGHKS and YYEKEE (reference sequence). In DNA, the CDR3 is TGTGCCAGCAGCCGACAATGGTGGGGGCGGGATGTTTCGGCGCAGAACGAAGCTTTCTTT. Translating gives CASSRQWWGRDVSAQNEAFF.

The gene calls are TRBV28 and TRBJ1-5; D not resolved. Trimming took 4 bases from V and 4 from J, leaving 5 bases between them. CDR3 length: 12 residues. Germline V gene lookup returns CDR1 MDHEN and CDR2 SYDVKM. CDR3 sequence (DNA): TGTGCCAGCAGTTGGGCAAATCAGCCCCAGCATTTT. Residues: CASSWANQPQHF.

The chain employs TRBV30 and TRBJ1-1; perhaps TRBD1 as D (5 bases). CDR1 GTSNPN and CDR2 SVGIG come from the germline V gene (reference sequence). V lost 8 bases, J lost 1 base, and 29 bases lay in between. The CDR3 contains 18 residues. The CDR3 here is CARTRDPGRWGTNTEAFF. CDR3 DNA: TGTGCCCGAACCCGGGACCCAGGGAGGTGGGGAACGAACACTGAAGCTTTCTTT.